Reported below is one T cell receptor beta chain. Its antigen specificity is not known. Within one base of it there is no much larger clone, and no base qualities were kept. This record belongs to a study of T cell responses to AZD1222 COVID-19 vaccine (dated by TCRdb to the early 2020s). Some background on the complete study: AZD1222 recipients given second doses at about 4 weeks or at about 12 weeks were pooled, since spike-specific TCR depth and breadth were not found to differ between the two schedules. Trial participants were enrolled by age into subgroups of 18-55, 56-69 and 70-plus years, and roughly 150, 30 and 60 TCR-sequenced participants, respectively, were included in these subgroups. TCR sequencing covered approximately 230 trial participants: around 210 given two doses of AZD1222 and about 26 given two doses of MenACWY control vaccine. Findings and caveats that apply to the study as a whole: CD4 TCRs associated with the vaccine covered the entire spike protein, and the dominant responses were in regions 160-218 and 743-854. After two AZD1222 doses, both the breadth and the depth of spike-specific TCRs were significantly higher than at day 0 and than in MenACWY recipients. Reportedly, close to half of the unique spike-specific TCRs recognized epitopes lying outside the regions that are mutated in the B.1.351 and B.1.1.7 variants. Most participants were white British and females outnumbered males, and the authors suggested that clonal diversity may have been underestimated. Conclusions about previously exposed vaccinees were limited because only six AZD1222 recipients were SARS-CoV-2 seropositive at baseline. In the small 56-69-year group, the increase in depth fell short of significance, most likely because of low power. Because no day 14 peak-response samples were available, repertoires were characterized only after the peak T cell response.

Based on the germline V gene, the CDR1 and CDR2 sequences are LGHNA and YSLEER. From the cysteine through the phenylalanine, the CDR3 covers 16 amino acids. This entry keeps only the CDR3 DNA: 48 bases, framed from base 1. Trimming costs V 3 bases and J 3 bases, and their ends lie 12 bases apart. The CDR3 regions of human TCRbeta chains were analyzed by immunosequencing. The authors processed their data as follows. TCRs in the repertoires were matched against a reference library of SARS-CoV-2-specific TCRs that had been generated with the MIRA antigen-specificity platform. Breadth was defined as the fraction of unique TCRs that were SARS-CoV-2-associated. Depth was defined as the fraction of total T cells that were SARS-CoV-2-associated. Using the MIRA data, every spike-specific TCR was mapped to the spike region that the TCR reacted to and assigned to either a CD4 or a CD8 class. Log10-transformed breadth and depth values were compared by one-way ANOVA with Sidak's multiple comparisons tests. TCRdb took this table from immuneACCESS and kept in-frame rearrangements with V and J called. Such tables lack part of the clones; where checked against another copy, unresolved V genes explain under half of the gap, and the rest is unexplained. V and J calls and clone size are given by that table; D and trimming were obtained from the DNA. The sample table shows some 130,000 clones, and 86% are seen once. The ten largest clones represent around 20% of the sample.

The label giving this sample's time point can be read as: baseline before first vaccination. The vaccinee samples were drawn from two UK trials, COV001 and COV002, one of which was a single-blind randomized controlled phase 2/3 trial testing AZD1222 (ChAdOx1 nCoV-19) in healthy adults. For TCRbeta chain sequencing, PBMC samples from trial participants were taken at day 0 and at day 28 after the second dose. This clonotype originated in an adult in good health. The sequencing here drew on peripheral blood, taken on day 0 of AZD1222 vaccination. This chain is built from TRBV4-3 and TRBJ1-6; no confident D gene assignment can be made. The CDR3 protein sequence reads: CASSQTDNRYNSPLHF. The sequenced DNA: TGCGCCAGCAGCCAGACCGACAACCGCTATAATTCACCCCTCCACTTT.